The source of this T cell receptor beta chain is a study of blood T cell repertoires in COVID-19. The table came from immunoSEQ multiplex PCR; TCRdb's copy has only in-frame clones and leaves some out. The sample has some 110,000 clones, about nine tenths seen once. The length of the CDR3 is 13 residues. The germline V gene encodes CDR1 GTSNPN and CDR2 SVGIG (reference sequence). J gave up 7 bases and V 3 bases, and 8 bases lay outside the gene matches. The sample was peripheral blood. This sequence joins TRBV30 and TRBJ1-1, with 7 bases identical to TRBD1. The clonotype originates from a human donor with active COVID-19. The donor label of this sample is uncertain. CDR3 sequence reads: CAWRGRGPGEAFF. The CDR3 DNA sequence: TGTGCCTGGAGGGGAAGGGGGCCGGGTGAAGCTTTCTTT.